This T cell receptor (beta chain) was recorded in a study of T cell responses to AZD1222 COVID-19 vaccine. Study findings and constraints: A rise in Spike-specific TCR breadth and depth followed two AZD1222 doses. Repertoire sampling happened only post peak T cell response. A mostly white British donor set with more females was recruited, and clonal diversity was possibly underestimated.

TCRdb's table, derived via immunoSEQ multiplex PCR, lists solely in-frame clones and lacks some. The sample records approximately 150,000 clones, about 86% being singletons. Germline CDR1 MNHNY, CDR2 SVGAGI (reference sequence). Trimming stripped 5 bases from V and 4 bases from J, with 8 bases between. This CDR3 contains 12 residues. On this clone: The antigen is not known.

Sequencing used peripheral blood, obtained 28 days after the second AZD1222 dose. The chain links TRBV6-6 to TRBJ1-2, with D possibly being TRBD1 (6 bases). This clonotype originated in an adult who received the AZD1222 COVID-19 vaccine. The CDR3 protein is CASSTTGYGYTF. CDR3 bases: TGTGCCAGCAGTACGACAGGCTATGGCTACACCTTC.